This entry lists 18 T cell receptor beta chains sequenced from one sample in a study of blood T cells in healthy people across ages. The use of a sample-barcoded 5' primer and a J-beta primer mix characterized a second PCR of roughly 7 to 11 cycles. TCRdb processed the 5' RACE reads anew with MiXCR; each CDR3 protein has one entry. The data show 700,000 to 1,000,000 distinct CDR3 sequences, roughly 44% seen once. The sequenced material came from blood. Receptors were obtained from a man between 60 and 70 years old in good health.

This chain connects TRBV6-1 to TRBJ2-3; D is possibly TRBD1 or TRBD2 (5 bases each). Germline V CDR1 and CDR2: MNHNS, SASEGT. The length of the CDR3 is 16 residues. The V end was cut by 8 bases, the J end by 8 bases, with 26 bases between. As DNA, the CDR3 is TGTGCCAGCTACCCCGGCAGGGAGAGGTTGACGGGTACGCAGTATTTT. Translation: CASYPGRERLTGTQYF.

The CDR3 region has the DNA TGCGCCAGCAGCCACCCTCTAGGAGATACGCAGTATTTT. Its protein product is CASSHPLGDTQYF. This rearrangement joins TRBV4-1 to TRBJ2-3; D remains unclear. Germline CDR1 reads MGHRA; CDR2 reads YSYEKL. The CDR3 loop spans 13 amino acids. V lost 3 bases, J lost 5 bases, and 9 bases lay in between.

This clonotype was seen repeatedly, ten times or more. CDR3: CSVVVHNEQFF. The CDR3 nucleotides are TGCAGCGTTGTGGTCCACAATGAGCAGTTCTTC. The chain has TRBV29-1 and TRBJ2-1, with D uncertain. CDR1 is SQVTM and CDR2 is ANQGSEA in the germline V gene. The ends were cut back, 4 bases at V and 5 bases at J, with 6 bases in the middle. This CDR3 is built from 11 residues.

V usage is TRBV4-1 and J usage is TRBJ2-3; D is perhaps TRBD2 (5 bases). The CDR3 covers 16 residues. Germline CDR1 MGHRA, CDR2 YSYEKL. V was shortened by 0 bases and J by 1 base, with 11 bases between the two germline ends. The CDR3 protein is CASSQDALVGTDTQYF. The CDR3, as DNA: TGCGCCAGCAGCCAAGATGCACTAGTTGGCACAGATACGCAGTATTTT.

This clonotype appeared a few times. The rearrangement uses TRBV11-2 and TRBJ2-6, with a possible D match to TRBD1 (6 bases). CDR1 and CDR2 (germline): SGHAT, FQNNGV. CDR3 length equals 15 residues. Deletions cut 4 bases from V and 0 bases from J, with 7 bases between. The CDR3 here is CASSWDNSGANVLTF. The DNA for the CDR3 is TGTGCCAGCAGCTGGGACAACTCTGGGGCCAACGTCCTGACTTTC. Looking up the rest from reference TRBV11-2 and TRBJ2-6 gives the full variable domain: EAGVAQSPRYKIIEKRQSVAFWCNPISGHATLYWYQQILGQGPKLLIQFQNNGVVDDSQLPKDRFSAERLKGVDSTLKIQPAKLEDSAVYLCASSWDNSGANVLTFGAGSRLTVL.

The J gene is TRBJ2-1, the V gene TRBV6-2 or TRBV6-3; D may correspond to TRBD1 or TRBD2 (6 bases each). This CDR3 contains 16 residues. The V end was cut by 5 bases, the J end by 6 bases, with 20 bases between. Germline V CDR1 and CDR2: MNHEY, SVGEGT. The CDR3 loop is CASSTTRGVSGNEQFF. For the CDR3, the DNA is TGTGCCAGCAGTACAACAAGGGGGGTTTCGGGCAATGAGCAGTTCTTC.

The rearrangement links TRBV4-3 to TRBJ2-7; D may correspond to TRBD1 or TRBD2 (7 bases each). V was shortened by 1 base and J by 6 bases, with 16 bases between the two germline ends. CDR3 length equals 15 residues. CDR1 LGHNA and CDR2 YSLEER come from the germline V gene. The CDR3 reads CASSQGNRGGREQYF. The CDR3 DNA reads TGCGCCAGCAGCCAAGGGAACAGGGGAGGGCGCGAGCAGTACTTC.

The V gene is TRBV4-3, the J gene TRBJ2-1; D tentatively reads TRBD1 or TRBD2 (6 bases each). The ends were cut back, 4 bases at V and 0 bases at J, with 16 bases in the middle. Germline V lookup: CDR1 LGHNA, CDR2 YSLEER. CDR3 length equals 17 residues. CDR3 bases: TGCGCCAGCAGCCCAGGAGGGGGATCCCACTCCTACAATGAGCAGTTCTTC. Protein: CASSPGGGSHSYNEQFF.

This clonotype showed up many times. This chain connects TRBV25-1 to TRBJ2-3; TRBD2 is a possible D gene (5 bases). Trimming pared 2 bases from V and 4 bases from J, leaving 19 bases between. Germline values: CDR1 MGHDK, CDR2 SYGVNS. CDR3 length: 17 amino acids. Here the CDR3 reads CASSERGGPQVADTQYF. CDR3 DNA: TGTGCCAGCAGTGAACGGGGTGGGCCGCAGGTGGCAGATACGCAGTATTTT.

The chain has TRBV2 and TRBJ2-1; 9 bases are a match to TRBD2. In germline, CDR1 is SNHLY, CDR2 FYNNEI. The CDR3 consists of 15 residues. The V and J ends lost 4 bases and 8 bases, in that order; junction bases with no gene match: 9. CDR3 coding DNA: TGTGCCAGCAGTGTACGAGCGGGGGGTGATGATGAGCAGTTCTTC. This gives the protein CASSVRAGGDDEQFF.

The chain carries TRBV4-1 and TRBJ1-4; no firm D call. CDR3 length: 19 amino acids. V lost 4 bases, J lost 0 bases, and 21 bases lay in between. Germline CDR1 MGHRA, CDR2 YSYEKL. This chain's CDR3 is CASSRALGKRDATNEKLFF. The CDR3 DNA sequence: TGCGCCAGCAGCCGGGCACTAGGAAAGCGGGATGCAACTAATGAAAAACTGTTTTTT.

The chain joins TRBV20-1 to TRBJ1-6; no clear D gene. Trimming left V 1 base short and J 3 bases short, with 10 bases between. This CDR3 is built from 15 residues. CDR1 and CDR2 from the germline V gene are DFQATT and SNEGSKA (reference sequence). The CDR3 here is CSARAGPHYNSPLHF. In nucleotides, the CDR3 is TGCAGTGCTAGAGCAGGCCCACACTATAATTCACCCCTCCACTTT.

The gene calls are TRBV6-5 and TRBJ1-1, with D possibly TRBD1 on 6 matching bases. V dropped 4 bases and J dropped 2 bases, with 8 bases sitting between them. CDR1 and CDR2 from the germline V gene are MNHEY and SVGAGI. This CDR3 comprises 13 residues. CDR3 sequence: CASSWGGNTEAFF. For the CDR3, the DNA is TGTGCCAGCAGTTGGGGGGGCAACACTGAAGCTTTCTTT.

This clonotype came up once. V and J are TRBV20-1 and TRBJ1-1; D unresolved. The V and J ends lost 0 bases and 0 bases respectively, with 17 bases between them. Germline CDR1 DFQATT, CDR2 SNEGSKA (reference sequence). The length of the CDR3 is 17 residues. The CDR3 DNA reads as TGCAGTGCTAGAGATTCGGAACCGACAATTTTGAACACTGAAGCTTTCTTT. This translates into CSARDSEPTILNTEAFF.

The chain carries TRBV2 and TRBJ1-6, with D possibly being TRBD1 (6 bases). The CDR3 totals 14 residues. V lost 10 bases to trimming and J lost 8 bases, with 18 bases between them. Germline lookup yields CDR1 SNHLY and CDR2 FYNNEI. The CDR3 reads CANTEGGVDSPLHF. The CDR3 DNA reads as TGTGCCAACACCGAAGGGGGGGTTGATTCACCCCTCCACTTT.

V gene TRBV6-5 combines with J gene TRBJ1-1; 7 bases align to TRBD1. V shed 5 bases and J 0 bases; nucleotides not matched to a gene: 9. This CDR3 comprises 16 residues. Germline V gives CDR1 MNHEY, CDR2 SVGAGI. The CDR3 loop is CASSRDRAGMNTEAFF. DNA of the CDR3: TGTGCCAGCAGTCGAGACAGGGCCGGTATGAACACTGAAGCTTTCTTT.

Of note for this clonotype: The junction shows a germline mismatch at one end, possibly a read error. The CDR3 region has the DNA TGCAGTGCTAGTACGGGAGGCCCATACAGTGAGCAGTTCTTC. Translating gives CSASTGGPYSEQFF. This chain uses TRBV20-1 with TRBJ2-1; TRBD2 aligns across 7 bases. CDR3 length: 14 residues. The germline V gene encodes CDR1 DFQATT and CDR2 SNEGSKA (reference sequence).

The V and J genes are TRBV7-8 and TRBJ2-7, with D tentatively TRBD2 (6 bases). CDR3 length equals 17 residues. Germline CDR1 SGHVS, CDR2 FQNEAQ. V lost 1 base to trimming and J lost 5 bases, with 21 bases between them. CDR3 protein: CASSLGPGLRYKDEQYF. The CDR3 region has the DNA TGTGCCAGCAGCTTAGGCCCGGGACTCAGATACAAGGACGAGCAGTACTTC.